These 25 T cell receptor beta chains originate from one sample sequenced in a study of T cell responses to AZD1222 COVID-19 vaccine. The protocol was immunoSEQ multiplex PCR, while the TCRdb copy is restricted to in-frame clones and leaves out a portion. The sample has 90,000 to 100,000 clones; approximately 84% are singletons. Sequences were derived from peripheral blood, sampled 28 days after the second AZD1222 dose. The receptors shown here come from an adult who received the AZD1222 COVID-19 vaccine.

The chain joins TRBV6-5 to TRBJ1-5, with 8 bases identical to TRBD1. CDR1 is MNHEY, CDR2 SVGAGI, per germline. The trim removed 6 bases at V and 5 bases at J, leaving 9 bases unmatched. This CDR3 contains 15 residues. The CDR3 DNA reads as TGTGCCAGCAGCGAGCCAGGGACAGGCTATCAGCCCCAGCATTTT. This sequence encodes CASSEPGTGYQPQHF.

The V gene is TRBV9, the J gene TRBJ2-5, with D possibly matching TRBD1 (6 bases). V was trimmed by 3 bases and J by 3 bases, leaving 9 bases between them. Germline lookup yields CDR1 SGDLS and CDR2 YYNGEE. This CDR3 is built from 13 residues. This chain's CDR3 is CASSAPGEETQYF. CDR3 in DNA: TGTGCCAGCAGCGCCCCAGGGGAAGAGACCCAGTACTTC.

The chain uses TRBV6-7 and TRBJ2-1, with a weak D call TRBD2 (5 bases). TRBV6-7 is noted as an ORF with a role that remains uncertain. The V gene lost 7 bases and the J gene lost 10 bases, with 14 bases spanning the gap. This CDR3 contains 12 residues. CDR3 region: CASTALCGEQFF. CDR3 DNA sequence: TGTGCCAGCACCGCACTGTGCGGGGAGCAGTTCTTC.

Sample share makes this clone medium-sized (0.01 to 0.1%). This chain joins TRBV3-1 (or the pseudogene TRBV3-2) and TRBJ1-3; D gene uncertain. The CDR3 spans 15 residues. Trimming took off 8 bases at V and 0 bases at J, with 14 bases between the two ends. The germline V gene has CDR1 LGHDT and CDR2 YNNKEL (reference sequence). CDR3 sequence (DNA): TGTGCCAGCGAGGACCGCATCCTCTCTGGAAACACCATATATTTT. Residues: CASEDRILSGNTIYF.

This chain connects TRBV19 to TRBJ2-7, with 10 positions matching TRBD1. This CDR3 has 15 amino acids. The germline CDR1 and CDR2 sequences are LNHDA and SQIVND (reference sequence). J gave up 4 bases and V 5 bases, and 8 bases lay outside the gene matches. The CDR3 spells CASSGDRDRGYEQYF. The DNA for the CDR3 is TGTGCCAGTAGTGGAGACCGGGACAGGGGTTACGAGCAGTACTTC.

The CDR3 DNA sequence: TGTGCCAGCAGCCCTGTAGGAGGGGGCGGGAGGGCCTCGATACGAACAGATACGCAGTATTTT. This gives the protein CASSPVGGGGRASIRTDTQYF. The chain is built from TRBV4-2 and TRBJ2-3; 9 bases are shared with TRBD2. CDR1 and CDR2 from the germline V gene are LGHNA and YNFKEQ. CDR3 length equals 21 residues. V dropped 4 bases and J dropped 3; count of bases not matched to a gene: 23.

The chain employs TRBV7-2 and TRBJ2-3; D possibly matches TRBD1 or TRBD2 (5 bases each). The V end was cut by 10 bases, the J end by 1 base, with 12 bases between. The CDR3 is made up of 13 amino acids. Germline V lookup: CDR1 SGHTA, CDR2 FQGNSA. The CDR3 reads CATERGGTDTQYF. DNA for the CDR3: TGTGCCACCGAGAGAGGGGGCACAGATACGCAGTATTTT.

A single count supports this clone. The rearrangement uses TRBV27 and TRBJ1-1; no firm D call. V was shortened by 2 bases and J by 0 bases, with 7 bases between the two germline ends. The length of the CDR3 is 14 residues. The germline CDR1 and CDR2 sequences are MNHEY and SMNVEV (reference sequence). The CDR3, as DNA: TGTGCCAGCAGTTTAAGAGGGATGAACACTGAAGCTTTCTTT. It specifies CASSLRGMNTEAFF.

The chain has TRBV12-5 and TRBJ1-5; 7 nucleotides line up with TRBD1. The CDR3 covers 15 residues. CDR1 is LGHNT and CDR2 is FRNRAP in the germline V gene. The ends lost 2 bases at V and 6 bases at J; junction bases unmatched: 7. The CDR3 region has the DNA TGTGCTAGTGGTTTGACCTCCGGGACAGTTCAGCCCCAGCATTTT. It codes for CASGLTSGTVQPQHF.

The CDR3: CASTLGFGDTEAFF. Written as DNA, the CDR3 is TGTGCCAGCACCCTTGGATTTGGGGACACTGAAGCTTTCTTT. V gene TRBV5-4 combines with J gene TRBJ1-1; the D is unclear. The ends were cut back, 6 bases at V and 3 bases at J, with 15 bases in the middle. The CDR3 extends over 14 amino acids. Germline-derived CDR1 and CDR2 are SGHNT and YYREEE (reference sequence).

Details on this clone: Other DNA sequences of this sample code for an identical CDR3. The chain employs TRBV18 and TRBJ2-1; TRBD2 matches 12 bases. Germline trimming cut 3 bases from V and 5 bases from J; bases unmatched to any gene: 2. The CDR3 is 15 amino acids. Germline CDR1 KGHSH, CDR2 LQKENI. In DNA, the CDR3 is TGTGCCAGCTCACCGGGACTAGCGGGTCACAATGAGCAGTTCTTC. Translation gives CASSPGLAGHNEQFF.

The chain is built from TRBV3-1 (or the pseudogene TRBV3-2) and TRBJ2-1; 12 nucleotides align to TRBD2. CDR1 is LGHDT, CDR2 YNNKEL, per germline (reference sequence). Trimming cost V 5 bases and J 8 bases; bases outside gene matches: 22. The CDR3 has 20 residues. CDR3 amino acids: CASSETQSPLAGGPMDEQFF. The CDR3 DNA sequence: TGTGCCAGCAGCGAAACACAGTCCCCCCTAGCGGGAGGGCCGATGGATGAGCAGTTCTTC.

To note about this clone: One end of the junction is discordant with germline, which a read error may explain. The chain carries TRBV6-4 and TRBJ1-4; 9 nucleotides align to TRBD1. The length of the CDR3 is 19 residues. Germline V gene sequence: CDR1 MRHNA, CDR2 SNTAGT. The CDR3 DNA is TGTGCCAGCAGTGACTCCAATACTAATCCTACAGGGGGCGGAATCCTAGGCGATTTT. This sequence encodes CASSDSNTNPTGGGILGDF.

This clone was seen just once. The chain couples TRBV7-2 to TRBJ1-5; D is undetermined. CDR3 length: 13 amino acids. CDR1 is SGHTA, CDR2 FQGNSA, per germline. V lost 4 bases and J 1 base, leaving 5 bases between the germline ends. The CDR3 loop reads CASSSGSNQPQHF. For the CDR3, the DNA is TGTGCCAGCAGCTCGGGCAGCAATCAGCCCCAGCATTTT.

The J gene is TRBJ1-5, the V gene TRBV5-8, with a tentative D call TRBD1 (6 bases). The germline V gene has CDR1 SGHTS and CDR2 YDEGEE. Between the trimmed V and J ends, which lost 4 bases and 5 bases, there was a span of 13 bases. There are 14 residues in the CDR3. The CDR3 DNA reads as TGTGCCAGCAGCCCCCGGGGGGGCTATCAGCCCCAGCATTTT. Residues: CASSPRGGYQPQHF. Full variable domain (outside the CDR3, taken from reference TRBV5-8 and TRBJ1-5): EAGVTQSPTHLIKTRGQQATLRCSPISGHTSVYWYQQALGLGLQFLLWYDEGEERNRGNFPPRFSGRQFPNYSSELNVNALELEDSALYLCASSPRGGYQPQHFGDGTRLSIL.

The sample holds one count of this clone. V is TRBV2 and J is TRBJ2-3, with 7 bases that match TRBD2. This CDR3 has 16 residues. Trimming removed 3 bases from V and 0 bases from J; junction bases left unmatched: 6. Germline CDR1 reads SNHLY; CDR2 reads FYNNEI. CDR3 in amino acids: CASSEGGSSSTDTQYF. The CDR3 coding sequence is TGTGCCAGCAGTGAGGGCGGGAGCTCTAGCACAGATACGCAGTATTTT.

V and J are TRBV5-8 and TRBJ1-3; no firm D call. CDR1 and CDR2 from the germline V gene are SGHTS and YDEGEE. The germline V and J ends were trimmed by 1 base and 7 bases, with 15 bases remaining between them. CDR3 size: 15 residues. The CDR3 coding sequence is TGTGCCAGCAGCTTGCCCGGTAGGATTCGGAACACCATATATTTT. This codes for CASSLPGRIRNTIYF.

The chain employs TRBV5-1 and TRBJ2-3; 13 nucleotides line up with TRBD2. Per germline, CDR1 SGHRS and CDR2 YFSETQ. Unmatched junction bases numbered 5, after V lost 4 bases and J lost 3 bases. The CDR3 is 16 amino acids. CDR3 DNA sequence: TGCGCCAGCAGCCCCGGACTAGCGGGGGCTACAGATACGCAGTATTTT. The encoded protein is CASSPGLAGATDTQYF.

The chain recombines TRBV28 with TRBJ1-2; D unresolved. CDR1 is MDHEN and CDR2 is SYDVKM in the germline V gene. V dropped 6 bases and J dropped 7 bases, with 15 bases sitting between them. This CDR3 comprises 13 residues. The CDR3 nucleotides are TGTGCCAGCAGCCGAAAAAACATAGGTGGCTACACCTTC. This sequence encodes CASSRKNIGGYTF.

This chain joins TRBV7-9 and TRBJ1-3; 7 nucleotides line up with TRBD1. The CDR3 has 19 residues. Germline-derived CDR1 and CDR2 are SEHNR and FQNEAQ (reference sequence). V lost 4 bases, J lost 0 bases, and 15 bases stayed unmatched. The CDR3 sequence is CASSSPKTGLLDSGNTIYF. CDR3 nucleotides: TGTGCCAGCAGCTCCCCTAAGACAGGGCTACTAGACTCTGGAAACACCATATATTTT.

The chain employs TRBV9 and TRBJ2-7; possibly TRBD1 or TRBD2 for D (6 bases each). Trimming shortened V by 3 bases and J by 2 bases, and 9 bases separated the two germline ends. CDR1 is SGDLS and CDR2 is YYNGEE in the germline V gene. The CDR3 consists of 13 residues. The DNA for the CDR3 is TGTGCCAGCAGCGCCGGGGGCCCCTACGAGCAGTACTTC. Translation gives CASSAGGPYEQYF.

The chain combines TRBV9 with TRBJ2-7, with TRBD1 as a possible D gene (5 bases). The CDR3 has 16 residues. The V end lost 0 bases, the J end lost 3 bases, and 16 bases lay between the germline ends. Germline assignment: CDR1 SGDLS and CDR2 YYNGEE. This CDR3 reads CASSVGSASQGYEQYF. DNA for the CDR3: TGTGCCAGCAGCGTAGGGTCGGCCAGCCAGGGCTACGAGCAGTACTTC.

This chain connects TRBV4-3 to TRBJ2-1; D is tentatively TRBD1 or TRBD2 (5 bases each). Germline V CDR1 and CDR2: LGHNA, YSLEER. V lost 0 bases, J lost 1 base, and 16 bases lay in between. This CDR3 is built from 18 residues. The DNA of the CDR3 is TGCGCCAGCAGCCAAGATCCTTGGGACCTGGGTTCCTACAATGAGCAGTTCTTC. Translated, it gives CASSQDPWDLGSYNEQFF.

This CDR3 is CASSVYMGQVSYNEQFF. CDR3 DNA sequence: TGTGCCAGTAGTGTCTATATGGGGCAGGTCTCCTACAATGAGCAGTTCTTC. The chain has TRBV19 and TRBJ2-1; D possibly corresponds to TRBD1 (5 bases). The CDR3 length is 17 residues. V lost 5 bases to trimming and J lost 0 bases, with 17 bases between them. The germline gives CDR1 LNHDA, CDR2 SQIVND (reference sequence).

The V call is TRBV27, the J call TRBJ2-1; 13 positions match TRBD2. The CDR3 covers 16 residues. The germline CDR1 and CDR2 sequences are MNHEY and SMNVEV (reference sequence). The V segment lost 3 bases and the J segment 6 bases; nucleotides outside the gene matches: 5. This CDR3 is CASSFNRLAGGNEQFF. The CDR3 DNA sequence: TGTGCCAGCAGTTTTAATCGACTAGCGGGAGGCAATGAGCAGTTCTTC.